Detailed here is one T cell receptor (beta chain). Its matching antigen is unknown. This record belongs to a study of post-analysis software for immune sequencing data. Study results and caveats: Among multiple sclerosis patients, normalized Chao1 diversity was significantly below that of controls. When patients were compared with controls, about 5 TRBV segments were more frequent, TRBV5-6, TRBV5-1 and TRBV20-1 among them.

Germline CDR1 reads ENHRY; CDR2 reads SYGVKD. This CDR3 contains 14 residues. V dropped 5 bases and J dropped 3 bases, with 13 bases sitting between them. Each TCR beta cDNA library carried unique molecular identifiers. Approximately 450,000 cDNA molecules were recovered from an input of about 0.9 to 11 million T cells. MiXCR, applied by TCRdb to the PCR reads, yields one record per CDR3 protein. The sample carries fewer than 600,000 distinct CDR3 sequences, approximately 46% recorded once. The TCR was taken from a girl between 5 and 17 years old with multiple sclerosis. Input material: blood. The V gene is TRBV10-3, the J gene TRBJ2-5; D gene uncertain. The DNA of the CDR3 is TGTGCCATCAGTAACGGTCCACTGGAAGAGACCCAGTACTTC. Encoded protein: CAISNGPLEETQYF.